The next 26 T cell receptor beta chains were all read from a single sample in a study of PD-L1 blockade in urothelial cancer. Using immunoSEQ multiplex PCR, the repertoire was profiled, and TCRdb retains in-frame clones only, with some absent. The data show tens of thousands of clones, 75% to 90% seen once. Time point meaning: peripheral blood 6 weeks after treatment start. Sequencing was performed on PBMCs, taken around atezolizumab (anti-PD-L1) treatment. The receptors derive from a man between 60 and 70 years old with urothelial cancer.

The chain joins TRBV2 to TRBJ1-2; D unclear. Trimming stripped 8 bases from V and 4 bases from J, with 20 bases between. The CDR3 runs 15 residues. CDR1 is SNHLY and CDR2 is FYNNEI in the germline V gene. CDR3 in DNA: TGTGCCAGCGGGAAGGGAGCCGGAGAGTCCTATGGCTACACCTTC. The encoded protein is CASGKGAGESYGYTF.

The chain couples TRBV9 to TRBJ1-4; 9 nucleotides line up with TRBD1. V lost 0 bases and J lost 5; bases outside the gene matches: 2. The germline V gene encodes CDR1 SGDLS and CDR2 YYNGEE. CDR3 size: 15 residues. The DNA of the CDR3 is TGTGCCAGCAGCGTAGGGGGACAGGGAAATGAAAAACTGTTTTTT. Protein: CASSVGGQGNEKLFF.

This chain links TRBV28 with TRBJ1-1; TRBD1 is a possible D gene (6 bases). Trimming pared 5 bases from V and 7 bases from J, leaving 17 bases between. The CDR3 totals 14 residues. The V gene's germline CDR1 is MDHEN and CDR2 SYDVKM. The CDR3 DNA reads as TGTGCCAGCAGTCCCCCGGACAGAGGTGGTGAAGCTTTCTTT. The encoded protein is CASSPPDRGGEAFF.

The gene calls are TRBV5-8 and TRBJ1-2, with 7 bases identical to TRBD1. V lost 4 bases to trimming and J lost 1 base; unmatched junction nucleotides: 7. The germline CDR1 and CDR2 sequences are SGHTS and YDEGEE. The CDR3 has 15 residues. The CDR3 here is CASSMGQLINYGYTF. The CDR3, as DNA: TGTGCCAGCAGCATGGGACAGTTAATTAACTATGGCTACACCTTC.

The gene calls are TRBV5-4 and TRBJ2-5; a weak D match, TRBD2 (6 bases). Trimming shortened V by 4 bases and J by 4 bases, and 11 bases separated the two germline ends. The CDR3 consists of 13 residues. Germline V CDR1 and CDR2: SGHNT, YYREEE (reference sequence). As DNA, the CDR3 is TGTGCCAGCAGCACGGAGGGGCGAGAGACCCAGTACTTC. It is translated as CASSTEGRETQYF.

The rearrangement uses TRBV5-1 and TRBJ1-1; D is uncertain. Trimming removed 4 bases from V and 5 bases from J, with 15 bases in between. This CDR3 is built from 14 residues. From germline, CDR1 is SGHRS and CDR2 YFSETQ. The CDR3 DNA follows: TGCGCCAGCAGCACAACCGGGTTCCGGACTGAAGCTTTCTTT. Translating it yields CASSTTGFRTEAFF.

The sample holds a few counts of this clone. The rearrangement uses TRBV5-4 and TRBJ1-6; tentatively, D is TRBD1 (5 bases). This CDR3 has 14 residues. Trimming removed 4 bases from V and 7 bases from J, with 12 bases in between. CDR1 is SGHNT, CDR2 YYREEE, per germline (reference sequence). The CDR3 loop reads CASSPEGRNSPLHF. In nucleotides, the CDR3 is TGTGCCAGCAGCCCGGAGGGGCGGAATTCACCCCTCCACTTT.

V usage is TRBV11-2 and J usage is TRBJ1-2; perhaps TRBD1 as D (6 bases). CDR1 SGHAT and CDR2 FQNNGV come from the germline V gene. The CDR3 sequence is 12 residues long. Trimming left V 3 bases short and J 8 bases short, with 10 bases between. CDR3 residues: CASSFTGMGYTF. The CDR3 DNA is TGTGCCAGCAGCTTCACAGGGATGGGCTACACCTTC.

The J gene is TRBJ2-2, the V gene TRBV5-1; a weak D match, TRBD1 (6 bases). This CDR3 spans 14 amino acids. Trimming pared 5 bases from V and 3 bases from J, leaving 11 bases between. CDR1 SGHRS and CDR2 YFSETQ come from the germline V gene. CDR3 sequence: CASSYTGYTGELFF. The CDR3, as DNA: TGCGCCAGCAGTTATACAGGGTACACCGGGGAGCTGTTTTTT.

The chain joins TRBV11-2 to TRBJ2-7; 7 bases are a match to TRBD2. Germline V gene data show CDR1 as SGHAT and CDR2 as FQNNGV. With 3 bases clipped from V and 8 bases from J, the junction kept 4 bases outside the gene matches. The CDR3 runs to 12 residues. The CDR3 sequence: CASSLREGKQYF. The DNA of the CDR3 is TGTGCCAGCAGCTTGAGGGAGGGGAAGCAGTACTTC. The full variable domain, rest sourced from reference TRBV11-2 and TRBJ2-7, is EAGVAQSPRYKIIEKRQSVAFWCNPISGHATLYWYQQILGQGPKLLIQFQNNGVVDDSQLPKDRFSAERLKGVDSTLKIQPAKLEDSAVYLCASSLREGKQYFGPGTRLTVT.

The gene calls are TRBV6-6 and TRBJ2-7; 11 nucleotides align to TRBD2. Germline CDR1 and CDR2: MNHNY and SVGAGI (reference sequence). V was clipped by 9 bases and J by 3 bases; unmatched bases: 1. This CDR3 has 12 residues. Written as DNA, the CDR3 is TGTGCCAGTACTAGCGGGAGCTACGAGCAGTACTTC. Protein: CASTSGSYEQYF.

A word on this clone: The germline gene is not matched at one end of the junction; a read error may be the cause. V usage is TRBV7-7 and J usage is TRBJ2-7; possible D gene TRBD2, 6 bases. CDR1 is SSHAT, CDR2 FNYEAQ, per germline (reference sequence). The CDR3 is 15 residues long. Here the CDR3 reads CASSPSATETYEQYF. CDR3 coding DNA: TGTGCTAGCAGCCCTAGCGCGACAGAGACCTACGAGCAGTACTTC.

This clone has just a few counts. The V call is TRBV19, the J call TRBJ2-5; TRBD1 is a possible D gene (5 bases). The CDR3 runs 14 residues. V lost 2 bases, J lost 6 bases, and 13 bases lay in between. CDR1 and CDR2 (germline): LNHDA, SQIVND (reference sequence). CDR3 residues: CASSIQGMEKTQYF. The CDR3 bases are TGTGCCAGTAGTATACAGGGTATGGAAAAGACCCAGTACTTC.

This chain uses TRBV5-8 with TRBJ1-5; possible D gene TRBD1, 6 bases. CDR1 SGHTS and CDR2 YDEGEE come from the germline V gene. V was pared by 1 base and J by 2 bases, with 25 bases between. The CDR3 loop spans 20 amino acids. CDR3 region: CASSLFEPSTGLYGNQPQHF. In DNA, the CDR3 is TGTGCCAGCAGCTTGTTCGAACCCTCTACAGGGTTGTATGGCAATCAGCCCCAGCATTTT. Based on the CDR3 plus reference TRBV5-8 and TRBJ1-5, the full variable domain is EAGVTQSPTHLIKTRGQQATLRCSPISGHTSVYWYQQALGLGLQFLLWYDEGEERNRGNFPPRFSGRQFPNYSSELNVNALELEDSALYLCASSLFEPSTGLYGNQPQHFGDGTRLSIL.

This clone was seen only a few times. This chain connects TRBV5-1 to TRBJ2-5, with TRBD2 matching 9 bases. The CDR3 runs to 14 residues. Germline assignment: CDR1 SGHRS and CDR2 YFSETQ. V trimming: 4 bases; J trimming: 5 bases; junction bases outside the gene matches: 6. The CDR3: CASSAAGGLETQYF. Here the CDR3 DNA reads TGCGCCAGCAGCGCAGCGGGGGGACTGGAGACCCAGTACTTC.

This clone showed up just once. The gene calls are TRBV28 and TRBJ1-3; D uncertain. The CDR3 is 13 amino acids. Germline V gene lookup returns CDR1 MDHEN and CDR2 SYDVKM. V was clipped by 6 bases and J by 4 bases, with 10 bases between them. The CDR3 region is CASRPENGNTIYF. In nucleotides, the CDR3 is TGTGCCAGCAGACCGGAGAACGGAAACACCATATATTTT.

The genes are TRBV29-1 and TRBJ1-1; 8 positions match TRBD1. Germline lookup yields CDR1 SQVTM and CDR2 ANQGSEA. Trimming took 7 bases from V and 2 from J; bases not matched to a gene: 6. The CDR3 consists of 13 residues. Here the CDR3 reads CSAADRANTEAFF. In DNA form, the CDR3 reads TGCAGCGCCGCGGACAGGGCCAACACTGAAGCTTTCTTT.

This clone was detected only once. V is TRBV5-1 and J is TRBJ2-1; 7 nucleotides align to TRBD2. Looked up from germline, CDR1 is SGHRS and CDR2 is YFSETQ. CDR3 length equals 15 residues. After removal of 4 bases from V and 9 bases from J, the junction contained 13 bases not matched to a gene. CDR3 loop: CASSPVESGMAEQFF. Here the CDR3 DNA reads TGCGCCAGCAGCCCGGTAGAGAGCGGGATGGCTGAGCAGTTCTTC.

This chain links TRBV10-1 with TRBJ2-7, with a tentative D call TRBD1 (6 bases). V lost 0 bases and J 3 bases, leaving 15 bases between the germline ends. CDR1 and CDR2 from the germline V gene are WNHNN and SYGVQD (reference sequence). The CDR3 consists of 16 residues. In DNA form, the CDR3 reads TGCGCCAGCAGTGAGTCAGGCCAGGGGACCTTCTACGAGCAGTACTTC. Protein product: CASSESGQGTFYEQYF.

V gene TRBV5-1 combines with J gene TRBJ1-1; 9 bases align to TRBD1. The germline gives CDR1 SGHRS, CDR2 YFSETQ. The CDR3 is 16 amino acids. Trimming removed 1 base from V and 1 base from J; junction bases left unmatched: 5. The CDR3 protein is CASSLTRTGANTEAFF. The CDR3 nucleotides are TGCGCCAGCAGCTTGACCAGGACAGGGGCGAACACTGAAGCTTTCTTT.

The chain employs TRBV5-1 and TRBJ2-5, with D perhaps TRBD1 (5 bases). CDR1 and CDR2 (germline): SGHRS, YFSETQ. The CDR3 extends over 15 amino acids. Trimming stripped 1 base from V and 2 bases from J, with 12 bases between. CDR3 in amino acids: CASSLNRWFQETQYF. The DNA of the CDR3 is TGCGCCAGCAGCTTGAACAGGTGGTTTCAAGAGACCCAGTACTTC.

The chain employs TRBV19 and TRBJ1-2; 9 nucleotides align to TRBD1. The CDR3 spans 16 residues. With 5 bases clipped from V and 8 bases from J, the junction kept 15 bases outside the gene matches. The germline CDR1 and CDR2 sequences are LNHDA and SQIVND (reference sequence). Here the CDR3 DNA reads TGTGCCAGTAGTCCCACAGGGGGCCTCCTTATGGGAGGCTACACCTTC. It codes for CASSPTGGLLMGGYTF.

This chain uses TRBV7-2 with TRBJ1-5, with a tentative D call TRBD1 (5 bases). Germline CDR1 is SGHTA and CDR2 is FQGNSA. V was pared by 3 bases and J by 2 bases, with 14 bases between. The CDR3 has 16 residues. The CDR3 DNA sequence: TGTGCCAGCAGCTTGTCCCGCGGGGGTGGCAATCAGCCCCAGCATTTT. Its protein product is CASSLSRGGGNQPQHF.

The CDR3 region has the DNA TGTGCCAGCAGTGAAGGGCGGGAGACCCAGTACTTC. Translating it yields CASSEGRETQYF. The chain employs TRBV6-1 and TRBJ2-5; D gene unclear. Per the germline V gene, CDR1 is MNHNS and CDR2 is SASEGT. Trimming removed 1 base from V and 5 bases from J, with 5 bases in between. The length of the CDR3 is 12 residues.

The chain employs TRBV10-2 and TRBJ2-7, with a tentative D call TRBD1 (5 bases). V shed 3 bases and J shed 0 bases, with 15 bases lying between them. From germline, CDR1 is WSHSY and CDR2 SAAADI. There are 16 residues in the CDR3. The CDR3: CASSETRAFASYEQYF. The CDR3 nucleotides are TGCGCCAGCAGTGAAACCAGGGCCTTCGCCTCCTACGAGCAGTACTTC.

The rearrangement links TRBV5-4 to TRBJ2-1; 10 nucleotides match TRBD2. This CDR3 has 16 amino acids. The trim removed 7 bases at V and 6 bases at J, leaving 13 bases unmatched. Germline CDR1 reads SGHNT; CDR2 reads YYREEE (reference sequence). The CDR3 DNA sequence: TGTGCCAGCTTACGGGGGGGGACTAGCGCTTCCAATGAGCAGTTCTTC. This translates into CASLRGGTSASNEQFF.